Each of the 22 T cell receptor beta chains below was sequenced from the same sample in a study of cytomegalovirus exposure and HLA in healthy donors. Both 60 Vbeta primers and 13 Jbeta primers went into the PCR. Assay: immunoSEQ multiplex PCR; the TCRdb copy retains only in-frame clones and omits some. Of 150,000 to 200,000 clones listed, around 90% were seen once; the top ten hold approximately 1.7%. Source material: PBMCs. All receptors come from a young woman in good health and CMV-seronegative.

The CDR3: CASSLQGEVDTQYF. CDR3 nucleotides: TGTGCCAGCAGTCTACAGGGGGAGGTAGATACGCAGTATTTT. The chain recombines TRBV27 with TRBJ2-3; 8 bases are a match to TRBD1. Trimming took 5 bases from V and 5 from J; bases not matched to a gene: 6. This CDR3 has 14 amino acids. Germline values: CDR1 MNHEY, CDR2 SMNVEV (reference sequence).

V gene TRBV25-1 combines with J gene TRBJ2-2; tentatively, D is TRBD1 (5 bases). V lost 4 bases and J 3 bases, leaving 12 bases between the germline ends. Germline-derived CDR1 and CDR2 are MGHDK and SYGVNS. The CDR3 extends over 15 amino acids. CDR3 nucleotides: TGTGCCAGCAGTGCCAAGGGGTTGTACACCGGGGAGCTGTTTTTT. It yields the protein CASSAKGLYTGELFF. Filled out from reference TRBV25-1 and TRBJ2-2, the complete variable domain reads EADIYQTPRYLVIGTGKKITLECSQTMGHDKMYWYQQDPGMELHLIHYSYGVNSTEKGDLSSESTVSRIRTEHFPLTLESARPSHTSQYLCASSAKGLYTGELFFGEGSRLTVL.

The chain uses TRBV28 and TRBJ2-7, with 7 bases lining up with TRBD1. The CDR3 consists of 14 residues. V dropped 10 bases and J dropped 0; count of bases not matched to a gene: 9. Germline-derived CDR1 and CDR2 are MDHEN and SYDVKM. In DNA form, the CDR3 reads TGTGCCACCGCCGGGACAGTAAGCTCCTACGAGCAGTACTTC. It codes for CATAGTVSSYEQYF.

The chain carries TRBV27 and TRBJ2-1; TRBD2 agrees at 10 bases. This CDR3 has 18 residues. Trimming removed 2 bases from V and 2 bases from J; junction bases left unmatched: 9. Per the germline V gene, CDR1 is MNHEY and CDR2 is SMNVEV (reference sequence). The CDR3 protein is CASSLRASGGRAYNEQFF. CDR3 DNA: TGTGCCAGCAGTTTAAGGGCTAGCGGGGGCAGGGCCTACAATGAGCAGTTCTTC.

The chain links TRBV7-3 to TRBJ2-3; D uncertain. V was trimmed by 2 bases and J by 5 bases, leaving 5 bases between them. The CDR3 consists of 12 residues. CDR1 and CDR2 from the germline V gene are SGHTA and FQGTGA. The CDR3 DNA reads TGTGCCAGCAGCTTACTCGGAGATACGCAGTATTTT. Its protein is CASSLLGDTQYF.

The chain uses TRBV25-1 and TRBJ2-1, with TRBD2 identical over 10 bases. V trimming: 8 bases; J trimming: 3 bases; junction bases outside the gene matches: 7. Germline V CDR1 and CDR2: MGHDK, SYGVNS. The CDR3 is made up of 15 amino acids. Here the CDR3 reads CASGKTSGIYNEQFF. CDR3 coding DNA: TGTGCCAGCGGGAAAACTAGCGGGATCTACAATGAGCAGTTCTTC. Complete variable domain (other parts from reference TRBV25-1 and TRBJ2-1): EADIYQTPRYLVIGTGKKITLECSQTMGHDKMYWYQQDPGMELHLIHYSYGVNSTEKGDLSSESTVSRIRTEHFPLTLESARPSHTSQYLCASGKTSGIYNEQFFGPGTRLTVL.

The chain employs TRBV5-4 and TRBJ2-7; D is possibly TRBD1 (5 bases). The V gene's germline CDR1 is SGHNT and CDR2 YYREEE (reference sequence). The V end was cut by 0 bases, the J end by 3 bases, with 10 bases between. The CDR3 extends over 14 amino acids. The CDR3 DNA sequence: TGTGCCAGCAGCTTGGAGGAAGGGGTCTACGAGCAGTACTTC. Translated, it gives CASSLEEGVYEQYF.

The chain combines TRBV28 with TRBJ2-7; perhaps TRBD1 as D (6 bases). CDR1 is MDHEN, CDR2 SYDVKM, per germline. This CDR3 is 15 amino acids long. Trimming removed 6 bases at V and 1 base at J, with 16 bases between. The CDR3 sequence is CASSPVGQGSYEQYF. As DNA, the CDR3 is TGTGCCAGCAGCCCCGTAGGGCAGGGGTCCTACGAGCAGTACTTC.

The CDR3 DNA reads as TGTGCCAGCAGTGAAGTCGGGGGGACGAACACTGAAGCTTTCTTT. Protein sequence: CASSEVGGTNTEAFF. J is TRBJ1-1 and V is TRBV6-1; TRBD1 might be the D (5 bases). The germline V gene has CDR1 MNHNS and CDR2 SASEGT. The CDR3 is 15 amino acids. V was trimmed by 1 base and J by 1 base, leaving 10 bases between them.

The sample holds one count of this clone. The rearrangement uses TRBV19 and TRBJ1-1; D uncertain. Trimming left V 7 bases short and J 10 bases short, with 16 bases between. CDR3 length: 12 residues. Germline CDR1 LNHDA, CDR2 SQIVND (reference sequence). CDR3 coding DNA: TGTGCCAGTACTCGAGCGGGGTCGAGAGCTTTCTTT. Translation gives CASTRAGSRAFF.

CDR3 in DNA: TGTGCCTGGAGTGTATTTTTATCCGGCAGACAAAACACCATATATTTT. Translated: CAWSVFLSGRQNTIYF. The chain carries TRBV30 and TRBJ1-3; D is unresolved. The CDR3 has 16 residues. Trimming took off 0 bases at V and 6 bases at J, with 18 bases between the two ends. Germline CDR1 is GTSNPN and CDR2 is SVGIG (reference sequence).

The chain recombines TRBV5-8 with TRBJ1-2; D is possibly TRBD1 (5 bases). This CDR3 spans 15 amino acids. CDR1 and CDR2 from the germline V gene are SGHTS and YDEGEE. Trimming took 0 bases from V and 4 from J, leaving 13 bases between them. The CDR3 nucleotides are TGTGCCAGCAGCTTGGAGTTCGACAGTTCCTATGGCTACACCTTC. This sequence encodes CASSLEFDSSYGYTF.

V is TRBV6-5 and J is TRBJ2-1; D unresolved. The germline V gene has CDR1 MNHEY and CDR2 SVGAGI. The CDR3 runs 13 residues. V was cut by 2 bases and J by 7 bases, with 9 bases left in between. CDR3 amino acids: CASSYLPRNEQFF. Here the CDR3 DNA reads TGTGCCAGCAGTTACCTTCCGAGGAATGAGCAGTTCTTC.

The chain joins TRBV18 to TRBJ1-1; TRBD1 is a possible D gene (6 bases). Germline CDR1 KGHSH, CDR2 LQKENI. The CDR3 runs 14 residues. Trimming left V 5 bases short and J 1 base short, with 11 bases between. In nucleotides, the CDR3 is TGTGCCAGCTCAACGCTACAGGGGAACACTGAAGCTTTCTTT. It specifies CASSTLQGNTEAFF. Supplemented by reference TRBV18 and TRBJ1-1, the full variable domain reads NAGVMQNPRHLVRRRGQEARLRCSPMKGHSHVYWYRQLPEEGLKFMVYLQKENIIDESGMPKERFSAEFPKEGPSILRIQQVVRGDSAAYFCASSTLQGNTEAFFGQGTRLTVV.

J is TRBJ1-4 and V is TRBV5-1; D not resolved. The germline gives CDR1 SGHRS, CDR2 YFSETQ. Between the trimmed V and J ends, which lost 0 bases and 5 bases, there was a span of 8 bases. CDR3 length: 14 amino acids. CDR3 DNA sequence: TGCGCCAGCAGCTTGGCACTGGAGAATGAAAAACTGTTTTTT. It translates to CASSLALENEKLFF.

The chain employs TRBV6-5 and TRBJ1-1; maybe TRBD1 (5 bases). This CDR3 is built from 12 residues. The ends were cut back, 2 bases at V and 8 bases at J, with 9 bases in the middle. The germline V gene encodes CDR1 MNHEY and CDR2 SVGAGI. For the CDR3, the DNA is TGTGCCAGCAGTTACGGGCGACAGGAAGCTTTCTTT. This encodes CASSYGRQEAFF.

The chain employs TRBV7-9 and TRBJ1-1; D may be TRBD1 (6 bases). This CDR3 is 16 amino acids long. Germline V gene data show CDR1 as SEHNR and CDR2 as FQNEAQ (reference sequence). With 0 bases removed from V and 4 bases from J, the gap between germline ends came to 15 bases. The CDR3, as DNA: TGTGCCAGCAGCTTAGCGGAGGGGGAGGGGGGCACTGAAGCTTTCTTT. It codes for CASSLAEGEGGTEAFF.

The CDR3 DNA reads as TGTGCCAGCAGTTCGGACAGGGGGCCGTTTCAGCCCCAGCATTTT. Amino acids: CASSSDRGPFQPQHF. The chain combines TRBV6-1 with TRBJ1-5, with 11 bases aligning to TRBD1. CDR1 MNHNS and CDR2 SASEGT come from the germline V gene. The V gene end was trimmed by 5 bases and the J gene end by 6 bases; junction bases not matched to a gene: 6. The CDR3 totals 15 residues.

This clone came up a few times. The rearrangement uses TRBV5-4 and TRBJ1-2; possibly TRBD1 for D (5 bases). The ends were cut back, 4 bases at V and 1 base at J, with 8 bases in the middle. Germline CDR1 and CDR2: SGHNT and YYREEE (reference sequence). This CDR3 contains 13 residues. This CDR3 reads CASSIDSNYGYTF. CDR3 DNA sequence: TGTGCCAGCAGCATCGACAGTAACTATGGCTACACCTTC.

This chain joins TRBV6-6 and TRBJ2-3, with a weak D call TRBD2 (7 bases). The V end was cut by 11 bases, the J end by 3 bases, with 12 bases between. The CDR3 runs to 12 residues. Germline loops: CDR1 MNHNY, CDR2 SVGAGI (reference sequence). The CDR3 sequence: CAAGGATDTQYF. The DNA for the CDR3 is TGTGCCGCTGGGGGGGCGACAGATACGCAGTATTTT.

The chain is built from TRBV14 and TRBJ2-1, with 10 bases matching TRBD2. The CDR3 consists of 13 residues. Germline CDR1 is SGHDN and CDR2 is FVKESK. Germline trimming cut 1 base from V and 15 bases from J; bases unmatched to any gene: 6. In DNA, the CDR3 is TGTGCCAGCAGCCAAGCTTCTAGCGGGGGCCGGTTCTTC. This gives the protein CASSQASSGGRFF.

The CDR3 spells CASRPDRTNTGELFF. CDR3 nucleotide sequence: TGTGCCAGCAGACCGGACAGAACGAACACCGGGGAGCTGTTTTTT. The chain couples TRBV2 to TRBJ2-2, with D perhaps matching TRBD1 (6 bases). V was cut by 6 bases and J by 0 bases, with 11 bases left in between. The CDR3 extends over 15 amino acids. Germline V gene sequence: CDR1 SNHLY, CDR2 FYNNEI.